These T cell receptor beta chains were read from a single sample in a study of blood T cells in healthy people across ages. TCRdb reprocessed the 5' RACE reads with MiXCR, giving one entry per CDR3 protein. The sample holds 850,000 to 1,300,000 distinct CDR3 sequences, more than 35% seen once. The sequencing input was blood. All receptors come from a woman aged 55-69 years in good health. Each CDR3 is given with its conserved first and last residue. The D gene is left open where the match is weak.

>TRBV5-1|-|TRBJ1-2
CASSSSPGRLNYGYTF
>TRBV20-1|-|TRBJ1-5
CSASTGALSNQPQHF
>TRBV27|TRBD1|TRBJ2-1
CASSYRGAEQFF
>TRBV9|TRBD1|TRBJ1-2
CASTQGGTGQGFGYTF
>TRBV6-5|-|-
CASSQTGPSYNEQYF
>TRBV4-2|-|-
CAGSQEEKYEQYF
>TRBV7-9|-|TRBJ1-2
CASSSPGASGYTF
>TRBV20-1|TRBD2|TRBJ2-7
CSAEMAGGHFEQYF
>TRBV20-1|-|TRBJ1-2
CSARDLHKELYGYTF
>TRBV18|-|TRBJ2-4
CASSPPTSTWGQYF
>TRBV15|-|TRBJ2-5
CATSTFGGADQETQYF